This TCR beta chain was observed in a study of Ad26.COV2.S vaccination and SARS-CoV-2 variants. This sample's treatment: around 19 received Ad26.COV2.S at low or high dose, single or two shots; roughly five received placebo; per-sample allocation not given. Collection of samples fell on day 63 after the first vaccine or placebo injection. Using immunoSEQ multiplex PCR, the repertoire was profiled, and TCRdb retains in-frame clones only, with some absent. This table holds about 320,000 clones, around 84% found once. V was clipped by 2 bases and J by 5 bases, with 19 bases between them. Germline CDR1 and CDR2: LGHDT and YNNKEL (reference sequence). CDR3 length: 17 amino acids.

This specimen consisted of peripheral blood, obtained in a trial of Ad26.COV2.S vaccine versus placebo. This receptor was obtained from a person between 18 and 65 years old who received the Ad26.COV2.S COVID-19 vaccine or a placebo. V and J are TRBV3-1 (or the pseudogene TRBV3-2) and TRBJ2-1, with a possible D match to TRBD2 (6 bases). CDR3 DNA sequence: TGTGCCAGCAGCCAACGGGGTTCCGTGGGGGGAGACAATGAGCAGTTCTTC. Protein: CASSQRGSVGGDNEQFF.